Following are 5 T cell receptor beta chains from one sample sequenced in a study of beta chain features in type 1 diabetes. TCRB transcripts that were expressed got sequenced, as all of the isolated RNA had been reverse transcribed. This table comes from immunoSEQ multiplex PCR, and its TCRdb copy is limited to in-frame clones, with some not included. The table includes about 150,000 clones, more than 9.5% detected once. The sequencing input was central memory CD4+ T cells from blood. The receptors here all came from a young man in good health.

The gene calls are TRBV18 and TRBJ1-6; D uncertain. Germline assignment: CDR1 KGHSH and CDR2 LQKENI. The V end lost 1 base, the J end lost 8 bases, and 6 bases lay between the germline ends. This CDR3 is 13 amino acids long. The CDR3 coding sequence is TGTGCCAGCTCACCACAGGGTGATTCACCCCTCCACTTT. It encodes CASSPQGDSPLHF.

V gene TRBV5-4 combines with J gene TRBJ2-1; 10 bases align to TRBD2. V shed 0 bases, J shed 5 bases, and the junction held 5 bases outside the gene matches. Germline V CDR1 and CDR2: SGHNT, YYREEE (reference sequence). The CDR3 consists of 16 residues. CDR3 sequence: CASSLGGTSANNEQFF. For the CDR3, the DNA is TGTGCCAGCAGCTTGGGAGGGACTAGCGCCAACAATGAGCAGTTCTTC.

The rearrangement uses TRBV7-2 and TRBJ1-2, with D unresolved. The CDR3 runs to 14 residues. V lost 4 bases and J lost 0, with 9 bases in between. The germline CDR1 and CDR2 sequences are SGHTA and FQGNSA. Here the CDR3 reads CASSSFTANYGYTF. CDR3 DNA: TGTGCCAGCAGCTCCTTCACAGCTAACTATGGCTACACCTTC.

The table lists this clone with a few counts. The V call is TRBV18, the J call TRBJ2-7; D call uncertain. CDR3 size: 14 residues. Between the trimmed V and J ends, which lost 3 bases and 1 base, there was a span of 10 bases. Germline V gene data show CDR1 as KGHSH and CDR2 as LQKENI. The CDR3 reads CASSPRANSYEQYF. CDR3 coding DNA: TGTGCCAGCTCACCTCGGGCTAATTCCTACGAGCAGTACTTC.

The chain joins TRBV2 to TRBJ2-3; no clear D. CDR1 SNHLY and CDR2 FYNNEI come from the germline V gene. The V end was cut by 8 bases, the J end by 0 bases, with 12 bases between. There are 14 residues in the CDR3. The CDR3: CASSGRVSTDTQYF. CDR3 nucleotide sequence: TGTGCCAGCTCCGGTCGAGTGAGCACAGATACGCAGTATTTT.